The entry that follows covers one T cell receptor (beta chain) sequence. Source study methods: The authors estimated nucleated cell counts from reference gene primer amplification. Generated by immunoSEQ multiplex PCR, the TCRdb table keeps only in-frame clones and is missing some. V and J calls and clone size follow that table, whereas D and trimming were derived from the DNA. This sample carries 23,000 or so clones, around 80% of them seen once, and the ten largest clones take approximately 61%. Looked up from germline, CDR1 is MGHDK and CDR2 is SYGVNS. The CDR3 extends over 13 amino acids. V was cut by 5 bases and J by 1 base, with 8 bases left in between. The sample comes from a study of blood T cell repertoires in COVID-19. Study at large: The United States, Italy and Spain provided the acute and convalescent COVID-19 samples. T cells, B-cell-depleted T cells, or PBMCs provided the cDNA or gDNA that served as material.

Sequenced: peripheral blood. The rearrangement joins TRBV25-1 to TRBJ1-1; D is unclear. The receptor was derived from an elderly woman with acute or convalescent COVID-19. The CDR3 DNA reads as TGTGCCAGCAGTCTCGGCGGGAACACTGAAGCTTTCTTT. It is translated as CASSLGGNTEAFF.